These 10 T cell receptor beta chains originate from one sample sequenced in a study of CD8 T cells in ankylosing spondylitis. TCRdb processed the 5' RACE reads anew with MiXCR; each CDR3 protein has one entry. The data contain 300,000 to 350,000 distinct CDR3 sequences, roughly 15% of them singletons. Sequencing used blood, either unsorted or a sorted T cell fraction (not recorded which). These receptors all come from a male donor with ankylosing spondylitis or in good health (not recorded which).

The chain is built from TRBV9 and TRBJ2-5, with 9 nucleotides matching TRBD2. Germline lookup yields CDR1 SGDLS and CDR2 YYNGEE. Trimming took 0 bases from V and 5 from J; bases not matched to a gene: 14. This CDR3 region has 18 residues. Here the CDR3 DNA reads TGTGCCAGCAGCGTAGGTGGTGGGGGGCTAGCGGGGTCGGAGACCCAGTACTTC. The encoded protein is CASSVGGGGLAGSETQYF.

This rearrangement joins TRBV7-9 to TRBJ2-5, with D possibly TRBD1 on 6 matching bases. V lost 5 bases and J lost 1, with 11 bases in between. The CDR3 is 14 residues long. The V gene's germline CDR1 is SEHNR and CDR2 FQNEAQ (reference sequence). The CDR3 reads CASSRGHLQETQYF. The DNA of the CDR3 is TGTGCCAGCAGCCGGGGACACCTCCAAGAGACCCAGTACTTC.

This clonotype showed up just a few times. Here the CDR3 DNA reads TGCAGTGCTAGAAACGGCTACACCTTC. Protein product: CSARNGYTF. The chain combines TRBV20-1 with TRBJ1-2; D unresolved. The germline V gene encodes CDR1 DFQATT and CDR2 SNEGSKA (reference sequence). The V gene lost 2 bases and the J gene lost 8 bases, with 3 bases spanning the gap. The CDR3 has 9 amino acids.

The rearrangement uses TRBV6-5 and TRBJ1-4; D uncertain. The CDR3 loop spans 18 amino acids. V gave up 10 bases and J gave up 5 bases, with 29 bases separating them. CDR1 and CDR2 (germline): MNHEY, SVGAGI. The DNA of the CDR3 is TGTGCCACCTCAGTTACTGGCAGTGACGGGGAGCCCAATGAAAAACTGTTTTTT. This sequence encodes CATSVTGSDGEPNEKLFF.

This clonotype came up once. The rearrangement uses TRBV7-9 and TRBJ2-5, with 11 bases aligning to TRBD2. Unmatched junction bases numbered 4, after V lost 4 bases and J lost 0 bases. Germline loops: CDR1 SEHNR, CDR2 FQNEAQ (reference sequence). This CDR3 has 16 amino acids. The CDR3 coding sequence is TGTGCCAGCAGCTCGACTAGCGGGACGTACCAAGAGACCCAGTACTTC. Protein product: CASSSTSGTYQETQYF.

This clonotype was recorded a few times. This chain joins TRBV12-3 or TRBV12-4 and TRBJ1-5; possibly TRBD1 for D (6 bases). Trimming took 3 bases from V and 3 from J, leaving 9 bases between them. The CDR3 spans 14 residues. CDR3 protein: CASSFGGYNQPQHF. CDR3 coding DNA: TGTGCCAGCAGTTTCGGGGGCTACAATCAGCCCCAGCATTTT.

In its sample, this clonotype was seen a few times. CDR3 sequence (DNA): TGTGCCAGCAGCCAAGAGGGCAGCTATGGCTACACCTTC. Translated, it gives CASSQEGSYGYTF. The V and J genes are TRBV3-1 and TRBJ1-2; D gene unclear. Germline V gene data show CDR1 as LGHDT and CDR2 as YNNKEL (reference sequence). The CDR3 is made up of 13 amino acids. Trimming cost V 0 bases and J 4 bases, with 6 bases left between them. The entire variable domain, with the rest obtained from reference TRBV3-1 and TRBJ1-2, is as follows: DTAVSQTPKYLVTQMGNDKSIKCEQNLGHDTMYWYKQDSKKFLKIMFSYNNKELIINETVPNRFSPKSPDKAHLNLHINSLELGDSAVYFCASSQEGSYGYTFGSGTRLTVV.

As regards this clonotype: This could be a read error, since a much larger clone is one nucleotide away. The chain carries TRBV7-9 and TRBJ2-5; 9 nucleotides match TRBD2. Germline assignment: CDR1 SEHNR and CDR2 FQNEAQ (reference sequence). Losses at the gene ends were 5 bases for V and 5 bases for J; bases not matched to a gene: 6. The CDR3 covers 14 residues. The CDR3 reads CASSPGTSFETQYF. The CDR3 nucleotides are TGTGCCAGCAGCCCTGGGACTAGCTTCGAGACCCAGTACTTC.

This sequence joins TRBV20-1 and TRBJ2-5; the D gene could be TRBD1 or TRBD2 (5 bases each). The CDR3 runs to 11 residues. CDR1 is DFQATT and CDR2 is SNEGSKA in the germline V gene (reference sequence). Trimming shortened V by 5 bases and J by 9 bases, and 13 bases separated the two germline ends. For the CDR3, the DNA is TGCAGTGCTCCTTGGGGGAGCTCCCAGTACTTC. Translation gives CSAPWGSSQYF.

The V and J genes are TRBV7-2 and TRBJ2-3; TRBD1 or TRBD2 may be the D gene (5 bases each). CDR1 and CDR2 (germline): SGHTA, FQGNSA. Trimming pared 4 bases from V and 8 bases from J, leaving 13 bases between. This CDR3 has 13 amino acids. Here the CDR3 DNA reads TGTGCCAGCAGCTCCGGGGCTCGAGGTACGCAGTATTTT. Its translation: CASSSGARGTQYF.